Below are 31 T cell receptor beta chains sequenced from a single sample in a study of regulatory T cells in long-lasting Graves disease. Time point in this sample: newly diagnosed GD, antithyroid drugs for less than 3 months. The authors made the TCR library using RNA they extracted from PBMCs. Construction of TCR beta libraries relied on iRepertoire HTBI primers and on Arm-PCR targeting CDR3 regions. MiXCR, applied by TCRdb to the multiplex PCR reads, yields one record per CDR3 protein. There are hundreds of thousands of distinct CDR3 sequences in the sample; roughly 16% occur only once, and 12% lies in the top ten. The sample also formed part of further work on T cells in Graves' hyperthyroidism and ophthalmopathy.

The sequences come from peripheral blood mononuclear cells (PBMCs), collected at new diagnosis, from a patient treated with antithyroid drugs. All receptors come from a young man with Graves disease.

This chain connects TRBV18 to TRBJ1-4; possibly TRBD1 for D (5 bases). V lost 0 bases, J lost 7 bases, and 12 bases lay in between. Germline V lookup: CDR1 KGHSH, CDR2 LQKENI. CDR3 length: 15 amino acids. CDR3 in amino acids: CASSPPNQGIEKLFF. CDR3 sequence (DNA): TGTGCCAGCTCACCACCGAATCAGGGTATTGAAAAACTGTTTTTT.

This clonotype showed up many times. The chain uses TRBV18 and TRBJ2-3; D unresolved. Trimming pared 2 bases from V and 5 bases from J, leaving 8 bases between. CDR1 and CDR2 (germline): KGHSH, LQKENI. The CDR3 is 13 residues long. This CDR3 is CASSPGVLDTQYF. CDR3 coding DNA: TGTGCCAGCTCACCAGGGGTGCTAGATACGCAGTATTTT.

This clonotype appeared many times. The chain links TRBV24-1 to TRBJ2-3, with D possibly matching TRBD1 (6 bases). The CDR3 has 14 amino acids. Germline CDR1 KGHDR, CDR2 SFDVKD. Trimming removed 9 bases from V and 1 base from J, with 13 bases in between. The CDR3 nucleotides are TGTGCCACCGCCGGGGCAGGGGGCACAGATACGCAGTATTTT. As protein: CATAGAGGTDTQYF.

The CDR3 nucleotides are TGTGCCAGCAGCCCGAGCCCAATAGCCGGGTTCACAGATACGCAGTATTTT. Translation gives CASSPSPIAGFTDTQYF. The chain is built from TRBV4-2 and TRBJ2-3; no definite D call. The V end lost 4 bases, the J end lost 2 bases, and 19 bases lay between the germline ends. The CDR3 sequence is 17 residues long. Germline loops: CDR1 LGHNA, CDR2 YNFKEQ.

This clonotype has more than one count but fewer than ten. CDR3 sequence: CAWSFGQRRNEKLFF. CDR3 nucleotides: TGTGCCTGGAGTTTCGGACAGAGAAGGAATGAAAAACTGTTTTTT. The genes are TRBV30 and TRBJ1-4; D possibly corresponds to TRBD1 (6 bases). Trimming stripped 2 bases from V and 5 bases from J, with 15 bases between. Germline CDR1 reads GTSNPN; CDR2 reads SVGIG (reference sequence). This CDR3 comprises 15 residues.

This clonotype was observed many times. This sequence joins TRBV7-2 and TRBJ2-1, with no clear D. V was clipped by 5 bases and J by 7 bases, with 15 bases between them. The germline gives CDR1 SGHTA, CDR2 FQGNSA. CDR3 size: 14 residues. The chain's CDR3 is CASSLKYVSNEQFF. The CDR3 bases are TGTGCCAGCAGCCTAAAGTACGTGAGTAATGAGCAGTTCTTC. Drawing the rest from reference TRBV7-2 and TRBJ2-1, the complete variable domain is GAGVSQSPSNKVTEKGKDVELRCDPISGHTALYWYRQSLGQGLEFLIYFQGNSAPDKSGLPSDRFSAERTGGSVSTLTIQRTQQEDSAVYLCASSLKYVSNEQFFGPGTRLTVL.

This clonotype was found many times. The genes are TRBV6-2 or TRBV6-3 and TRBJ1-5, with D possibly TRBD1 on 6 matching bases. V was trimmed by 6 bases and J by 0 bases, leaving 15 bases between them. The CDR3 runs 16 residues. Germline lookup yields CDR1 MNHEY and CDR2 SVGEGT. The CDR3 DNA sequence: TGTGCCAGCAGACCTATTGGACAGTTTAGCAATCAGCCCCAGCATTTT. This translates into CASRPIGQFSNQPQHF.

The table lists this clonotype with a few counts. The V gene is TRBV30, the J gene TRBJ2-7, with 14 bases that match TRBD2. Germline CDR1 and CDR2: GTSNPN and SVGIG (reference sequence). The V gene end was trimmed by 5 bases and the J gene end by 6 bases; junction bases not matched to a gene: 12. CDR3 length: 16 amino acids. Here the CDR3 reads CAWSDRWTSGRREQYF. The CDR3 bases are TGTGCCTGGTCGGACAGGTGGACTAGCGGGAGGCGCGAGCAGTACTTC.

This clonotype was seen a handful of times. The chain combines TRBV4-1 with TRBJ2-3; D not certain. CDR3 size: 15 residues. Germline lookup yields CDR1 MGHRA and CDR2 YSYEKL. V was trimmed by 0 bases and J by 0 bases, leaving 7 bases between them. This CDR3 is CASSQDPSSTDTQYF. In DNA form, the CDR3 reads TGCGCCAGCAGCCAAGACCCTTCCAGCACAGATACGCAGTATTTT.

The V gene is TRBV13, the J gene TRBJ1-4; the match to TRBD1 covers 10 bases. This CDR3 is built from 13 residues. From germline, CDR1 is PRHDT and CDR2 FYEKMQ (reference sequence). J was trimmed by 8 bases and V by 3 bases; bases with no gene match: 0. CDR3 sequence reads: CASSLDRGEKLFF. CDR3 DNA: TGTGCCAGCAGCTTGGACAGGGGGGAAAAACTGTTTTTT. Combining the CDR3 with reference TRBV13 and TRBJ1-4 gives the whole variable domain AAGVIQSPRHLIKEKRETATLKCYPIPRHDTVYWYQQGPGQDPQFLISFYEKMQSDKGSIPDRFSAQQFSDYHSELNMSSLELGDSALYFCASSLDRGEKLFFGSGTQLSVL.

This clonotype has only one observation. The CDR3, as DNA: TGTGCCAGCAGTTACGACAGGAGTTACGAGCAGTACTTC. This encodes CASSYDRSYEQYF. The gene calls are TRBV6-2 or TRBV6-3 and TRBJ2-7, with a tentative D call TRBD1 (6 bases). Per germline, CDR1 MNHEY and CDR2 SVGEGT. The CDR3 consists of 13 residues. Trimming shortened V by 2 bases and J by 4 bases, and 9 bases separated the two germline ends.

This clonotype was observed at least ten times. V gene TRBV15 combines with J gene TRBJ1-6; the D is unclear. Trimming removed 7 bases at V and 0 bases at J, with 19 bases between. The CDR3 spans 18 residues. Germline V gene data show CDR1 as LNHNV and CDR2 as YYDKDF (reference sequence). The CDR3 DNA follows: TGTGCCACCACCCAAGGACGGGGTCCCCGCTCCTATAATTCACCCCTCCACTTT. As protein: CATTQGRGPRSYNSPLHF.

A note on this clonotype: This may stem from a read error, because a much larger clone lies one nucleotide away. This rearrangement joins TRBV5-1 to TRBJ2-7, with 13 positions matching TRBD2. CDR3 size: 14 residues. CDR1 and CDR2 (germline): SGHRS, YFSETQ. The J segment lost 7 bases and the V segment lost 4 bases, leaving 5 bases of the junction unmatched. Here the CDR3 DNA reads TGCGCCAGCAGCCGGACTAGCGGGAGTTGGGAGCAGTACTTC. This gives the protein CASSRTSGSWEQYF.

The V gene is TRBV20-1, the J gene TRBJ2-5, with 14 bases aligning to TRBD2. J was trimmed by 5 bases and V by 6 bases; bases with no gene match: 5. The CDR3 runs to 14 residues. Looked up from germline, CDR1 is DFQATT and CDR2 is SNEGSKA (reference sequence). CDR3: CSARGLAGDETQYF. The CDR3 coding sequence is TGCAGTGCCAGGGGACTAGCGGGAGATGAGACCCAGTACTTC.

The J gene is TRBJ2-7, the V gene TRBV9; TRBD1 agrees at 7 bases. The germline gives CDR1 SGDLS, CDR2 YYNGEE. CDR3 length equals 15 residues. J was trimmed by 1 base and V by 0 bases; bases with no gene match: 4. The CDR3 DNA is TGTGCCAGCAGCGTAGAAACAGGGGTTTCCTACGAGCAGTACTTC. Residues: CASSVETGVSYEQYF.

CDR3 DNA sequence: TGTGCCAGCAGCTTAGATCCGAGTCAGCCCCAGCATTTT. It is translated as CASSLDPSQPQHF. The V call is TRBV11-2, the J call TRBJ1-5; no clear D. The germline V gene encodes CDR1 SGHAT and CDR2 FQNNGV. The CDR3 length is 13 residues. V was clipped by 0 bases and J by 6 bases, with 6 bases between them.

The V and J genes are TRBV5-1 and TRBJ2-1; D possibly corresponds to TRBD2 (6 bases). CDR3 length equals 14 residues. From germline, CDR1 is SGHRS and CDR2 YFSETQ. V lost 1 base and J 9 bases, leaving 14 bases between the germline ends. DNA for the CDR3: TGCGCCAGCAGCTTGAAGGGGAGGCAGCTTGAGCAGTTCTTC. Translating gives CASSLKGRQLEQFF.

V gene TRBV6-6 combines with J gene TRBJ2-7; D may be TRBD1 (5 bases). Trimming removed 0 bases from V and 2 bases from J, with 14 bases in between. CDR3 length: 16 amino acids. CDR1 and CDR2 (germline): MNHNY, SVGAGI (reference sequence). CDR3 sequence reads: CASSYSQEKGAYEQYF. For the CDR3, the DNA is TGTGCCAGCAGTTACTCGCAGGAGAAAGGGGCCTACGAGCAGTACTTC.

There are many counts of this clonotype. The chain is built from TRBV19 and TRBJ2-2, with D unresolved. The germline V gene has CDR1 LNHDA and CDR2 SQIVND (reference sequence). CDR3 size: 12 residues. Trimming took 3 bases from V and 5 from J, leaving 4 bases between them. The CDR3 spells CASSIGTGELFF. CDR3 nucleotide sequence: TGTGCCAGTAGTATTGGTACCGGGGAGCTGTTTTTT.

This rearrangement joins TRBV3-1 to TRBJ2-5, with 8 bases that match TRBD2. Germline CDR1 is LGHDT and CDR2 is YNNKEL (reference sequence). The CDR3 totals 11 residues. V shed 1 base, J shed 13 bases, and the junction held 2 bases outside the gene matches. CDR3: CASSQGGGMYF. As DNA, the CDR3 is TGTGCCAGCAGCCAAGGCGGGGGGATGTACTTC.

Comments on this clonotype: Possible read error: a much larger clone is one base away. The chain carries TRBV11-2 and TRBJ2-1, with D possibly matching TRBD1 (6 bases). This CDR3 is 13 amino acids long. Trimming removed 5 bases from V and 10 bases from J, with 15 bases in between. Germline V lookup: CDR1 SGHAT, CDR2 FQNNGV. The CDR3: CASSRGHPYEQFF. The DNA for the CDR3 is TGTGCCAGCAGCCGGGGACACCCCTACGAGCAGTTCTTC.

This clonotype has only a few counts. V gene TRBV12-3 or TRBV12-4 combines with J gene TRBJ1-6; D possibly corresponds to TRBD1 (6 bases). V lost 3 bases to trimming and J lost 7 bases, with 10 bases between them. CDR3 size: 14 residues. The CDR3 here is CASSLGTGNSPLHF. CDR3 bases: TGTGCCAGCAGTTTGGGTACAGGGAATTCACCCCTCCACTTT.

CDR3 DNA: TGTGCCAGCAGTACCGAGGCAGACAGGGGGCGTATATACAATGAGCAGTTCTTC. Protein product: CASSTEADRGRIYNEQFF. The chain carries TRBV2 and TRBJ2-1; 10 nucleotides match TRBD1. The CDR3 is 18 residues long. Per the germline V gene, CDR1 is SNHLY and CDR2 is FYNNEI. Trimming at V came to 5 bases and at J to 4 bases, leaving 14 bases not matched to a gene.

This clonotype was detected only a few times. V and J are TRBV28 and TRBJ2-7; TRBD1 aligns across 8 bases. From germline, CDR1 is MDHEN and CDR2 SYDVKM. V trimming: 4 bases; J trimming: 0 bases; junction bases outside the gene matches: 2. CDR3 length: 14 amino acids. CDR3: CASSYRGTSYEQYF. CDR3 bases: TGTGCCAGCAGTTACAGGGGGACCTCCTACGAGCAGTACTTC.

This clonotype was picked up many times. The chain employs TRBV12-3 or TRBV12-4 and TRBJ2-5; D call uncertain. The CDR3 runs 14 residues. Trimming took 0 bases from V and 3 from J, leaving 8 bases between them. For the CDR3, the DNA is TGTGCCAGCAGTTTAGCGGGGTGGAAAGAGACCCAGTACTTC. Amino acid sequence: CASSLAGWKETQYF.

This clonotype was picked up many times. This sequence joins TRBV2 and TRBJ2-2; a possible D gene is TRBD2 (5 bases). V lost 8 bases to trimming and J lost 7 bases, with 14 bases between them. Germline V lookup: CDR1 SNHLY, CDR2 FYNNEI. The CDR3 extends over 13 amino acids. In nucleotides, the CDR3 is TGTGCCAGCTGCTGGACTGGGAACGGGGAGCTGTTTTTT. This translates into CASCWTGNGELFF.

This clonotype has at least ten counts. J is TRBJ2-3 and V is TRBV11-2; D possibly uses TRBD1 or TRBD2 (5 bases each). V lost 1 base, J lost 6 bases, and 8 bases lay in between. The CDR3 is made up of 13 amino acids. Germline V gene sequence: CDR1 SGHAT, CDR2 FQNNGV. CDR3 nucleotides: TGTGCCAGCAGCTTAGGCTGGGGGGATACGCAGTATTTT. Translating gives CASSLGWGDTQYF.

The gene calls are TRBV5-1 and TRBJ2-4; TRBD2 matches at 9 bases. Germline CDR1 is SGHRS and CDR2 is YFSETQ. The CDR3 extends over 21 amino acids. Germline trimming cut 0 bases from V and 6 bases from J; bases unmatched to any gene: 22. CDR3 region: CASSLDGLATSGSRGGNIQYF. CDR3 in DNA: TGCGCCAGCAGCTTGGATGGACTAGCGACGTCGGGGTCTAGGGGGGGAAACATTCAGTACTTC.

This clonotype was seen at least ten times. This chain uses TRBV28 with TRBJ1-1; weak D call: TRBD1 (5 bases). Germline loops: CDR1 MDHEN, CDR2 SYDVKM. Between the trimmed V and J ends, which lost 3 bases and 5 bases, there was a span of 10 bases. This CDR3 has 13 residues. CDR3 bases: TGTGCCAGCAGTTTGGGGGAAAGAACTGAAGCTTTCTTT. It yields the protein CASSLGERTEAFF.

There are many counts of this clonotype. The chain links TRBV13 to TRBJ1-1, with unresolved D. The V gene's germline CDR1 is PRHDT and CDR2 FYEKMQ (reference sequence). Trimming took 3 bases from V and 6 from J, leaving 5 bases between them. The CDR3 sequence is 11 residues long. Here the CDR3 reads CASSFFSEAFF. CDR3 nucleotide sequence: TGTGCCAGCAGCTTTTTTTCTGAAGCTTTCTTT.

The gene calls are TRBV2 and TRBJ1-4, with TRBD1 identical over 8 bases. Trimming took 8 bases from V and 6 from J; bases not matched to a gene: 8. The CDR3 is 14 amino acids. Germline assignment: CDR1 SNHLY and CDR2 FYNNEI. The CDR3 spells CASEKTGAYEKLFF. In nucleotides, the CDR3 is TGTGCCAGCGAGAAGACAGGGGCCTATGAAAAACTGTTTTTT.